This passage covers 9 T cell receptor beta chains from one sample sequenced in a study of OX40 agonist ivuxolimab in advanced cancers. Assay used: immunoSEQ multiplex PCR; TCRdb lists only in-frame clones, some missing. The sample lists 35,000 or so clones, more than 75% occurring once. This sample comprised CD4+ or CD8+ T cells sorted from blood, obtained in a trial of the OX40 agonist ivuxolimab. These receptors originate from an adult with an advanced solid tumor such as melanoma, head and neck, liver or kidney cancer.

J is TRBJ1-2 and V is TRBV6-5, with 10 bases that match TRBD1. Per germline, CDR1 MNHEY and CDR2 SVGAGI. The CDR3 is made up of 13 amino acids. The V gene end was trimmed by 6 bases and the J gene end by 8 bases; junction bases not matched to a gene: 6. CDR3 sequence (DNA): TGTGCCAGCAGGCCGGACAGGGGGATAGGCTACACCTTC. Its protein is CASRPDRGIGYTF.

The V call is TRBV7-9, the J call TRBJ1-3; tentative D call: TRBD1 (6 bases). Germline CDR1 is SEHNR and CDR2 is FQNEAQ (reference sequence). Trimming left V 2 bases short and J 5 bases short, with 13 bases between. There are 15 residues in the CDR3. This chain's CDR3 is CASSLRGSDRNTIYF. CDR3 sequence (DNA): TGTGCCAGCAGCTTAAGGGGGTCAGACAGAAACACCATATATTTT.

The DNA for the CDR3 is TGTGCCAGCTCACCCGGAAGCCAAGAGACCCAGTACTTC. Amino acids: CASSPGSQETQYF. The chain links TRBV18 to TRBJ2-5, with D unresolved. V was shortened by 3 bases and J by 1 base, with 6 bases between the two germline ends. The CDR3 contains 13 residues. Germline V gene lookup returns CDR1 KGHSH and CDR2 LQKENI.

Notes on this clone: A far larger clone is just one base off, so this is likely a read error. The rearrangement links TRBV5-1 to TRBJ1-1; D is ambiguous. Trimming took 2 bases from V and 4 from J, leaving 6 bases between them. CDR1 is SGHRS, CDR2 YFSETQ, per germline. This CDR3 has 12 residues. This chain's CDR3 is CASSLVVTEAFF. Here the CDR3 DNA reads TGCGCCAGCAGCTTAGTGGTCACTGAAGCTTTCTTT.

The J gene is TRBJ1-4, the V gene TRBV5-1; 8 bases are shared with TRBD1. The V gene end was trimmed by 4 bases and the J gene end by 6 bases; junction bases not matched to a gene: 5. CDR1 SGHRS and CDR2 YFSETQ come from the germline V gene. This CDR3 has 14 residues. The CDR3 nucleotides read TGCGCCAGCAGCCCGGGACAGGAATATGAAAAACTGTTTTTT. This gives the protein CASSPGQEYEKLFF.

Only a few counts were recorded for this clone. This chain links TRBV10-3 with TRBJ1-2, with D tentatively TRBD1 (5 bases). The V end was cut by 2 bases, the J end by 4 bases, with 14 bases between. Germline values: CDR1 ENHRY, CDR2 SYGVKD. This CDR3 has 15 amino acids. The CDR3 here is CAISEDPGVGYGYTF. In DNA, the CDR3 is TGTGCCATCAGTGAGGACCCGGGGGTTGGCTATGGCTACACCTTC.

The chain combines TRBV10-1 with TRBJ1-2; D remains unclear. V lost 5 bases and J 0 bases, leaving 7 bases between the germline ends. The CDR3 has 13 amino acids. Germline V gives CDR1 WNHNN, CDR2 SYGVQD (reference sequence). CDR3 sequence: CASSYDANYGYTF. The CDR3 nucleotides read TGCGCCAGCAGTTATGATGCTAACTATGGCTACACCTTC.

The chain couples TRBV29-1 to TRBJ1-2; TRBD1 matches at 8 bases. Germline values: CDR1 SQVTM, CDR2 ANQGSEA. The V segment lost 6 bases and the J segment 7 bases; nucleotides outside the gene matches: 4. This CDR3 has 11 amino acids. CDR3 region: CSVQGGGGYTF. CDR3 coding DNA: TGCAGCGTACAGGGGGGTGGTGGCTACACCTTC.

The chain recombines TRBV11-2 with TRBJ2-1; TRBD2 agrees at 13 bases. V gave up 3 bases and J gave up 4 bases; unmatched junction bases: 6. The CDR3 spans 17 residues. The V gene's germline CDR1 is SGHAT and CDR2 FQNNGV. The CDR3 DNA sequence: TGTGCCAGCAGCTTCGGGACTAGCGGGGCCATATACAATGAGCAGTTCTTC. This translates into CASSFGTSGAIYNEQFF.